The next 6 T cell receptor beta chains were all read from a single sample in a study of T cells in localized non-small cell lung cancer (dated by TCRdb to 2018 to 2021). The library was prepared using the immunoSEQ multiplex PCR assay. Sourced from immuneACCESS, this table was stored by TCRdb with only in-frame sequences that have V and J called. A share of the clones is absent; for the studies checked, an unresolved V gene accounts for under half, and the remainder has no known explanation. Here the sample has roughly 72,000 clones; 80% occur a single time. Of the sample, about a tenth falls within the top ten clones. The sequenced sample was peripheral blood, obtained before any cancer treatment. These receptors were obtained from a female donor at least 60 years old with stage I lung adenocarcinoma.

The chain employs TRBV7-2 and TRBJ1-5; perhaps TRBD1 as D (5 bases). The CDR3 runs 14 residues. V shed 6 bases and J shed 4 bases, with 13 bases lying between them. Germline lookup yields CDR1 SGHTA and CDR2 FQGNSA. CDR3 protein: CASSPGRGNQPQHF. Written as DNA, the CDR3 is TGTGCCAGCAGTCCCGGACGGGGGAATCAGCCCCAGCATTTT. The variable domain in full, completed from reference TRBV7-2 and TRBJ1-5, reads GAGVSQSPSNKVTEKGKDVELRCDPISGHTALYWYRQSLGQGLEFLIYFQGNSAPDKSGLPSDRFSAERTGGSVSTLTIQRTQQEDSAVYLCASSPGRGNQPQHFGDGTRLSIL.

The gene calls are TRBV7-2 and TRBJ1-3; 7 positions match TRBD1. Germline V gene sequence: CDR1 SGHTA, CDR2 FQGNSA. This CDR3 region has 15 residues. V lost 5 bases, J lost 3 bases, and 7 bases stayed unmatched. In DNA, the CDR3 is TGTGCCAGCAGCCGAGGGGGCGCGAGTGGAAACACCATATATTTT. This encodes CASSRGGASGNTIYF.

The rearrangement links TRBV29-1 to TRBJ1-2; D remains ambiguous. The germline CDR1 and CDR2 sequences are SQVTM and ANQGSEA. The CDR3 contains 11 residues. V dropped 5 bases and J dropped 2 bases, with 6 bases sitting between them. The CDR3 bases are TGCAGCGTTATCGACAACTATGGCTACACCTTC. It is translated as CSVIDNYGYTF.

The rearrangement uses TRBV11-2 and TRBJ2-1; TRBD2 agrees at 9 bases. Germline lookup yields CDR1 SGHAT and CDR2 FQNNGV. With 7 bases clipped from V and 1 base from J, the junction kept 11 bases outside the gene matches. There are 17 residues in the CDR3. The CDR3 DNA follows: TGTGCCAGCACCATTGGGGCGGGGGGGCCGTCCTACAATGAGCAGTTCTTC. This translates into CASTIGAGGPSYNEQFF.

This rearrangement joins TRBV7-6 to TRBJ2-1; TRBD1 is a possible D gene (5 bases). Per the germline V gene, CDR1 is SGHVS and CDR2 is FNYEAQ. The V end was cut by 5 bases, the J end by 3 bases, with 20 bases between. This CDR3 is built from 17 residues. In DNA, the CDR3 is TGTGCCAGCAGCCCCTTACCGGCCAGGGCTAACTACAATGAGCAGTTCTTC. The encoded protein is CASSPLPARANYNEQFF.

A note on this clone: This CDR3 is also generated by other DNA sequences in the sample. The genes are TRBV9 and TRBJ1-1; the D gene is possibly TRBD1 (5 bases). Trimming left V 3 bases short and J 0 bases short, with 6 bases between. This CDR3 spans 13 amino acids. CDR1 and CDR2 (germline): SGDLS, YYNGEE. The CDR3 protein is CASSEGMNTEAFF. In DNA, the CDR3 is TGTGCCAGCAGCGAGGGGATGAACACTGAAGCTTTCTTT.